This is a list of T cell receptor beta chains from one sample in a study of PD-1 blockade in classical Hodgkin lymphoma. TCRdb's table, derived via immunoSEQ multiplex PCR, lists solely in-frame clones and lacks some. In the table there are over 15,000 clones, about four fifths of which are singletons. The sample here was peripheral blood mononuclear cells (PBMCs), taken at baseline. These TCRs come from a human donor with classical Hodgkin lymphoma. CDR3s include the opening cysteine and the closing phenylalanine or tryptophan. A D gene is named only where the DNA matches it firmly. Size is stated for part of the rows, as once, few or many counts, or as a class when the clone is expanded.

cdr3_aa cdr3_nt v_call d_call clone_size cdr3_length j_call
CASSNRTGRDYGYTF TGTGCCAGCAGCAACAGGACTGGCAGAGACTATGGCTACACCTTC TRBV2 . . 15 TRBJ1-2
CASSQPGTSSTGELFF TGCGCCAGCAGCCAACCCGGGACTAGCAGTACCGGGGAGCTGTTTTTT TRBV4-1 TRBD2 . 16 TRBJ2-2
CASSYWGRGSDTEAFF TGTGCCAGCAGTTACTGGGGCAGGGGGTCAGACACTGAAGCTTTCTTT TRBV6-5 TRBD1 . 16 TRBJ1-1
CASSFRGDYRVENEQFF TGTGCCAGCAGCTTTAGGGGCGACTACAGGGTGGAAAATGAGCAGTTCTTC TRBV7-6 . . 17 TRBJ2-1
CAISPAGVGSPLHF TGTGCCATCAGCCCGGCGGGGGTAGGTTCACCCCTCCACTTT TRBV10-3 . . 14 TRBJ1-6
CASSPTSRGQPQHF TGTGCCAGCAGTCCCACATCTCGGGGTCAGCCCCAGCATTTT TRBV6-5 . . 14 TRBJ1-5
CASRKRGPWPLGEKLFF TGTGCTAGCAGGAAAAGGGGTCCCTGGCCCTTAGGTGAAAAACTGTTTTTT TRBV7-7 . . 17 TRBJ1-4
CASWGGQDEGPYNEQFF TGTGCCAGCTGGGGAGGGCAGGACGAAGGTCCCTACAATGAGCAGTTCTTC TRBV19 TRBD2 . 17 TRBJ2-1
CASSAPFRGNTEAFF TGTGCCAGCTCCGCCCCCTTCAGGGGCAACACTGAAGCTTTCTTT TRBV5-4 . . 15 TRBJ1-1
CASSLGRNEKLFF TGTGCCAGCAGCTTGGGACGGAATGAAAAACTGTTTTTT TRBV13 . . 13 TRBJ1-4
CSVGAGWGYTF TGCAGCGTTGGGGCAGGATGGGGCTACACCTTC TRBV29-1 . . 11 TRBJ1-2
CASSPSNTGLGEQFF TGTGCCAGCAGCCCTTCGAACACAGGGCTCGGCGAGCAGTTCTTC TRBV7-3 . few 15 TRBJ2-1
CASSQSPDAGGWYNEQFF TGTGCCAGCAGCCAGTCACCAGACGCGGGGGGGTGGTACAATGAGCAGTTCTTC TRBV7-2 TRBD2 . 18 TRBJ2-1
CASSSSPVTGTGYTF TGTGCCAGCAGCTCATCCCCCGTCACAGGGACCGGCTACACCTTC TRBV7-9 . . 15 TRBJ1-2
CASGTGQDTEAFF TGTGCCAGTGGGACAGGCCAAGACACTGAAGCTTTCTTT TRBV28 TRBD1 . 13 TRBJ1-1
CSVLRSTGPLSEQYF TGCAGCGTTCTTCGGTCCACAGGGCCTTTATCCGAGCAGTACTTC TRBV29-1 . . 15 TRBJ2-7
CASSQDRSGLTNEKLFF TGCGCCAGCAGCCAAGATCGGTCCGGACTTACTAATGAAAAACTGTTTTTT TRBV4-3 . . 17 TRBJ1-4
CASRAGTVEAFF TGTGCCAGTAGAGCCGGGACAGTTGAAGCTTTCTTT TRBV19 TRBD1 few 12 TRBJ1-1
CAWTRELYGYTF TGTGCCTGGACCAGGGAGCTCTATGGCTACACCTTC TRBV30 . . 12 TRBJ1-2
CASSQGGQGSYGYTF TGCGCCAGCAGCCAAGGGGGCCAGGGGAGCTATGGCTACACCTTC TRBV4-3 . . 15 TRBJ1-2
CASSQEPGNNNSPLHF TGCGCCAGCAGCCAAGAGCCCGGGAATAATAATTCACCCCTCCACTTT TRBV4-3 . . 16 TRBJ1-6
CASSQEVTGKGATDTQYF TGTGCCAGCAGCCAAGAGGTCACAGGGAAGGGTGCTACAGATACGCAGTATTTT TRBV4-2 . . 18 TRBJ2-3
CASRPLLGTGGRNEKLFF TGTGCCAGCAGGCCCTTGCTAGGGACAGGGGGGCGTAATGAAAAACTGTTTTTT TRBV7-8 TRBD1 . 18 TRBJ1-4
CASSFSSNTEAFF TGCGCCAGCAGCTTTTCAAGCAACACTGAAGCTTTCTTT TRBV5-1 . once 13 TRBJ1-1
CASSPTLRSGANVLTF TGCGCCAGCAGCCCTACATTACGCTCTGGGGCCAACGTCCTGACTTTC TRBV4-3 . . 16 TRBJ2-6
CASSQVGGTGNTIYF TGTGCCAGCAGTCAAGTGGGAGGGACGGGAAACACCATATATTTT TRBV7-2 . . 15 TRBJ1-3
CSFPGTGGDGYTF TGCAGCTTCCCCGGGACAGGGGGCGATGGCTACACCTTC TRBV29-1 TRBD1 . 13 TRBJ1-2
CASSPVGLYTEAFF TGTGCCAGTAGCCCTGTCGGCCTGTACACTGAAGCTTTCTTT TRBV19 . few 14 TRBJ1-1
CASTYLIGDTQYF TGTGCCAGCACCTACTTAATAGGAGATACGCAGTATTTT TRBV7-2 . . 13 TRBJ2-3
CASSPWAGAWEQFF TGTGCCAGCAGCCCCTGGGCAGGGGCTTGGGAGCAGTTCTTC TRBV11-2 . . 14 TRBJ2-1
CASSFRWSSGNTIYF TGTGCCAGCAGCTTCAGGTGGAGCTCTGGAAACACCATATATTTT TRBV7-2 . . 15 TRBJ1-3
CATSRGVGERSYGYTF TGTGCCACCAGCAGAGGTGTGGGTGAGCGATCCTATGGCTACACCTTC TRBV15 . . 16 TRBJ1-2
CAAGGGQGYTF TGCGCCGCTGGAGGAGGGCAGGGCTACACCTTC TRBV10-1 . . 11 TRBJ1-2
CASSQDRGQGAAEAFF TGTGCCAGCAGCCAAGATAGGGGACAGGGGGCTGCTGAAGCTTTCTTT TRBV4-2 TRBD1 . 16 TRBJ1-1
CASTQTGTGAQSPLHF TGCGCCAGCACTCAAACCGGGACAGGGGCCCAGTCACCCCTCCACTTT TRBV10-1 TRBD1 medium-sized 16 TRBJ1-6
CASSVGGAENTIYF TGTGCCAGCAGCGTAGGGGGGGCCGAAAACACCATATATTTT TRBV9 . . 14 TRBJ1-3
CASSLIQEVGEAFF TGTGCCAGCAGCTTGATACAGGAGGTAGGTGAAGCTTTCTTT TRBV5-4 . . 14 TRBJ1-1
CASLWDRGSGGYTF TGTGCCAGCCTATGGGACAGGGGTTCGGGTGGCTACACCTTC TRBV6-1 TRBD1 . 14 TRBJ1-2
CASSPPPMNTEAFF TGTGCCAGCAGTCCCCCACCAATGAACACTGAAGCTTTCTTT TRBV28 . . 14 TRBJ1-1
CASSLGTSGGVYEQYF TGTGCCAGCAGCTTGGGGACTAGCGGGGGGGTTTACGAGCAGTACTTC TRBV5-6 TRBD2 . 16 TRBJ2-7
CASSFRWGGSDTQYF TGTGCCAGCAGCTTTCGTTGGGGCGGCTCAGATACGCAGTATTTT TRBV7-2 . once 15 TRBJ2-3
CASSTGTLEQFF TGTGCCAGCAGTACCGGGACTCTAGAGCAGTTCTTC TRBV28 . . 12 TRBJ2-1
CASSIGYTGELFF TGTGCCAGTAGTATAGGGTACACCGGGGAGCTGTTTTTT TRBV19 . . 13 TRBJ2-2
CASSEFGSSGTDTQYF TGTGCCAGCAGTGAATTCGGGTCTAGCGGCACAGATACGCAGTATTTT TRBV6-1 . once 16 TRBJ2-3
CASSDESSYYSGANVLTF TGTGCCAGCAGTGATGAGTCCTCTTATTATTCTGGGGCCAACGTCCTGACTTTC TRBV2 . . 18 TRBJ2-6
CASSSLGGMGSYEQYF TGTGCCAGTAGTTCCTTAGGCGGCATGGGATCCTACGAGCAGTACTTC TRBV19 . . 16 TRBJ2-7
CASSPTVQFEAFF TGTGCCAGCAGTCCGACAGTCCAATTTGAAGCTTTCTTT TRBV7-9 . . 13 TRBJ1-1
CASSQGQGNTEAFF TGTGCCAGCTCACAAGGACAGGGGAACACTGAAGCTTTCTTT TRBV18 TRBD1 . 14 TRBJ1-1
CATSRDGDRGGQPQHF TGTGCCACCAGCAGAGATGGGGACAGGGGAGGACAGCCCCAGCATTTT TRBV15 TRBD1 . 16 TRBJ1-5